The 28 T cell receptor beta chains listed next were all sequenced from one sample in a study of blood T cell repertoires in COVID-19. Libraries were prepared by immunoSEQ multiplex PCR; TCRdb keeps only in-frame clonotypes and omits some of them. Among about 140,000 clones listed, 80% to 90% were seen once. The specimen sequenced was peripheral blood. The receptors originated from a woman over 75 with acute or convalescent COVID-19.

The chain is built from TRBV11-2 and TRBJ2-1; TRBD2 agrees at 10 bases. V lost 5 bases and J lost 9; bases outside the gene matches: 10. Germline CDR1 and CDR2: SGHAT and FQNNGV. CDR3 length equals 15 residues. The CDR3 protein is CASSHQAGGHIEQFF. The CDR3 DNA reads as TGTGCCAGCAGCCACCAAGCGGGGGGGCACATTGAGCAGTTCTTC. The complete variable domain, with remaining parts taken from reference TRBV11-2 and TRBJ2-1, reads EAGVAQSPRYKIIEKRQSVAFWCNPISGHATLYWYQQILGQGPKLLIQFQNNGVVDDSQLPKDRFSAERLKGVDSTLKIQPAKLEDSAVYLCASSHQAGGHIEQFFGPGTRLTVL.

This chain links TRBV5-1 with TRBJ1-1; 7 positions agree with TRBD1. With V trimmed by 6 bases and J by 5 bases, 13 bases remained unmatched. This CDR3 is 15 amino acids long. CDR1 is SGHRS, CDR2 YFSETQ, per germline. The DNA for the CDR3 is TGCGCCAGCACGTATGACAGGGACGCGAGGACTGAAGCTTTCTTT. This codes for CASTYDRDARTEAFF.

The rearrangement links TRBV27 to TRBJ2-5; a possible D gene is TRBD1 (6 bases). CDR1 MNHEY and CDR2 SMNVEV come from the germline V gene (reference sequence). This CDR3 region has 13 residues. Trimming removed 6 bases at V and 4 bases at J, with 12 bases between. CDR3 amino acids: CASSFRGIETQYF. CDR3 bases: TGTGCCAGCAGCTTTAGGGGGATAGAGACCCAGTACTTC.

A single count supports this clone. CDR3 nucleotides: TGTGCCAGCAGCTCCACTACTGAGAACACTGAAGCTTTCTTT. This translates into CASSSTTENTEAFF. The chain combines TRBV6-5 with TRBJ1-1; D remains ambiguous. The CDR3 is 14 amino acids. V lost 6 bases and J lost 1, with 12 bases in between. Per germline, CDR1 MNHEY and CDR2 SVGAGI.

The chain's CDR3 is CASSRDGANYGYTF. CDR3 nucleotides: TGTGCCAGCAGCCGCGACGGAGCTAACTATGGCTACACCTTC. The J gene is TRBJ1-2, the V gene TRBV6-5, with unresolved D. Trimming pared 6 bases from V and 0 bases from J, leaving 11 bases between. Germline V gene lookup returns CDR1 MNHEY and CDR2 SVGAGI. The CDR3 extends over 14 amino acids.

This chain joins TRBV5-1 and TRBJ2-1, with 10 bases identical to TRBD2. Looked up from germline, CDR1 is SGHRS and CDR2 is YFSETQ. The CDR3 extends over 14 amino acids. The V gene end was trimmed by 5 bases and the J gene end by 9 bases; junction bases not matched to a gene: 8. CDR3 residues: CASSGLAGAGEQFF. The CDR3 region has the DNA TGCGCCAGCAGTGGGCTAGCGGGGGCCGGTGAGCAGTTCTTC.

For the CDR3, the DNA is TGTGCCAGCAGCCGGGGGGGCCAGGACGGGGAGCTGTTTTTT. Encoded protein: CASSRGGQDGELFF. This sequence joins TRBV5-4 and TRBJ2-2; 8 nucleotides line up with TRBD2. The trim removed 4 bases at V and 7 bases at J, leaving 6 bases unmatched. The CDR3 has 14 amino acids. Germline CDR1 is SGHNT and CDR2 is YYREEE (reference sequence).

The rearrangement links TRBV3-1 (or the pseudogene TRBV3-2) to TRBJ1-2; the D gene is possibly TRBD1 (6 bases). V lost 11 bases, J lost 6 bases, and 13 bases lay in between. Germline assignment: CDR1 LGHDT and CDR2 YNNKEL (reference sequence). The CDR3 is made up of 11 amino acids. This chain's CDR3 is CAPRGTHGYTF. As DNA, the CDR3 is TGTGCCCCCCGAGGGACACATGGCTACACCTTC.

The CDR3 nucleotides are TGTGCCAGCAATCTCGTGACGACAGGGGATGACACTGAAGCTTTCTTT. Residues: CASNLVTTGDDTEAFF. The rearrangement links TRBV2 to TRBJ1-1; 8 positions agree with TRBD1. V dropped 7 bases and J dropped 3; count of bases not matched to a gene: 13. The germline V gene has CDR1 SNHLY and CDR2 FYNNEI. The CDR3 is made up of 16 amino acids.

The chain employs TRBV5-1 and TRBJ2-2, with D tentatively TRBD2 (5 bases). Trimming left V 4 bases short and J 3 bases short, with 16 bases between. The CDR3 length is 16 residues. The germline V gene has CDR1 SGHRS and CDR2 YFSETQ. CDR3 nucleotides: TGCGCCAGCAGCCTAGCCAGAGGGATGGACACCGGGGAGCTGTTTTTT. Protein product: CASSLARGMDTGELFF.

This clone was observed a few times. The gene calls are TRBV9 and TRBJ2-1; TRBD2 might be the D (7 bases). CDR1 is SGDLS and CDR2 is YYNGEE in the germline V gene. The V gene lost 3 bases and the J gene lost 1 base, with 11 bases spanning the gap. The CDR3 contains 15 residues. CDR3 in DNA: TGTGCCAGCAGCGGAGGGGGGGCTTCCTACAATGAGCAGTTCTTC. This codes for CASSGGGASYNEQFF.

CDR3 DNA sequence: TGTGCCAGCAGCTATTTGGCTAGCGGAACGAACACCGGGGAGCTGTTTTTT. Translating gives CASSYLASGTNTGELFF. This sequence joins TRBV7-8 and TRBJ2-2; 7 positions match TRBD2. Germline CDR1 is SGHVS and CDR2 is FQNEAQ. The CDR3 consists of 17 residues. J lost 0 bases, V lost 4 bases, and 8 bases had no gene match.

The chain couples TRBV4-1 to TRBJ1-5, with 7 bases identical to TRBD1. The germline V gene has CDR1 MGHRA and CDR2 YSYEKL. This CDR3 spans 14 amino acids. Trimming cost V 4 bases and J 3 bases; bases outside gene matches: 3. The CDR3 is CASSPGQNNQPQHF. CDR3 in DNA: TGCGCCAGCAGCCCGGGACAGAACAATCAGCCCCAGCATTTT.

CDR3 coding DNA: TGTGCCAGTAGTGTTGGACAGGGCTACACTGAAGCTTTCTTT. This gives the protein CASSVGQGYTEAFF. This chain links TRBV19 with TRBJ1-1, with 8 bases fitting TRBD1. The germline CDR1 and CDR2 sequences are LNHDA and SQIVND (reference sequence). This CDR3 has 14 residues. The J segment lost 3 bases and the V segment lost 5 bases, leaving 5 bases of the junction unmatched.

This clone was observed a handful of times. The rearrangement uses TRBV6-4 and TRBJ1-5, with TRBD1 as a possible D gene (5 bases). V was pared by 8 bases and J by 4 bases, with 15 bases between. This CDR3 spans 14 amino acids. Germline V gene data show CDR1 as MRHNA and CDR2 as SNTAGT. The CDR3 sequence: CASPLGVSNQPQHF. CDR3 bases: TGTGCCAGCCCTCTAGGGGTAAGTAATCAGCCCCAGCATTTT.

This chain joins TRBV27 and TRBJ1-4; 10 bases agree with TRBD1. Germline values: CDR1 MNHEY, CDR2 SMNVEV (reference sequence). CDR3 length: 13 amino acids. Trimming cost V 6 bases and J 8 bases; bases outside gene matches: 3. CDR3 sequence reads: CASRGQGREKLFF. In DNA, the CDR3 is TGTGCCAGCAGGGGACAGGGGAGGGAAAAACTGTTTTTT.

The chain couples TRBV4-2 to TRBJ1-2; TRBD1 matches 8 bases. From germline, CDR1 is LGHNA and CDR2 YNFKEQ. J gave up 6 bases and V 2 bases, and 8 bases lay outside the gene matches. This CDR3 spans 15 amino acids. The CDR3 region is CASSQTGGQGHGYTF. CDR3 nucleotide sequence: TGTGCCAGCAGCCAAACCGGTGGACAGGGCCATGGCTACACCTTC.

This clone has only one observation. This chain links TRBV2 with TRBJ2-3, with TRBD2 matching over 9 bases. Trimming at V came to 4 bases and at J to 3 bases, leaving 5 bases not matched to a gene. The CDR3 spans 15 residues. CDR1 is SNHLY and CDR2 is FYNNEI in the germline V gene. CDR3 nucleotide sequence: TGTGCCAGCAGTGCTCTAGCGGGGCCAACAGATACGCAGTATTTT. Translating it yields CASSALAGPTDTQYF.

The rearrangement uses TRBV2 and TRBJ2-7, with 7 bases fitting TRBD1. The germline V gene has CDR1 SNHLY and CDR2 FYNNEI. The CDR3 consists of 13 residues. J gave up 4 bases and V 3 bases, and 3 bases lay outside the gene matches. The CDR3 protein is CASSEVRGYEQYF. The CDR3 DNA sequence: TGTGCCAGCAGTGAGGTCAGGGGGTACGAGCAGTACTTC.

V usage is TRBV3-1 (or the pseudogene TRBV3-2) and J usage is TRBJ1-3, with a tentative D call TRBD1 (6 bases). The CDR3 runs to 15 residues. V lost 1 base, J lost 3 bases, and 10 bases lay in between. CDR1 LGHDT and CDR2 YNNKEL come from the germline V gene (reference sequence). CDR3 nucleotides: TGTGCCAGCAGCCAAGCAGGGGCTGGTGGAAACACCATATATTTT. Translated: CASSQAGAGGNTIYF.

The chain has TRBV29-1 and TRBJ2-3; maybe TRBD1 (6 bases). CDR1 and CDR2 (germline): SQVTM, ANQGSEA. The V gene lost 6 bases and the J gene lost 7 bases, with 20 bases spanning the gap. The CDR3 contains 14 residues. CDR3 amino acids: CSVRGTVEVYTQYF. The DNA of the CDR3 is TGCAGCGTGAGGGGGACGGTGGAAGTGTATACGCAGTATTTT.

In DNA, the CDR3 is TGTGCCAGAAGCTTAGGTACAGGCACCGAATTCCCGCCTCCCAACAATGAGCAGTTCTTC. It translates to CARSLGTGTEFPPPNNEQFF. The rearrangement links TRBV7-5 to TRBJ2-1; the tabulated D call, TRBD1, remains unverified against the DNA. TRBV7-5 represents a pseudogene. The CDR3 spans 20 residues.

This chain uses TRBV27 with TRBJ1-1, with D tentatively TRBD1 (5 bases). CDR1 MNHEY and CDR2 SMNVEV come from the germline V gene (reference sequence). V was pared by 8 bases and J by 4 bases, with 11 bases between. The CDR3 length is 12 residues. The chain's CDR3 is CASGEGRTEAFF. The CDR3 DNA follows: TGTGCCAGCGGGGAGGGGCGCACTGAAGCTTTCTTT.

CDR3 sequence reads: CASSLDDRGTEAFF. The CDR3 DNA reads TGCGCCAGCAGCTTGGACGACAGGGGGACTGAAGCTTTCTTT. The chain has TRBV5-1 and TRBJ1-1, with TRBD1 matching 9 bases. CDR3 size: 14 residues. Germline trimming cut 0 bases from V and 5 bases from J; bases unmatched to any gene: 2. Germline loops: CDR1 SGHRS, CDR2 YFSETQ.

The rearrangement joins TRBV29-1 to TRBJ2-7, with D tentatively TRBD1 (6 bases). The V end lost 5 bases, the J end lost 2 bases, and 13 bases lay between the germline ends. Germline CDR1 SQVTM, CDR2 ANQGSEA. CDR3 length: 13 amino acids. As DNA, the CDR3 is TGCAGCGTTTCAAGGGGGACAACCTACGAGCAGTACTTC. This encodes CSVSRGTTYEQYF.

Only a few counts were recorded for this clone. The rearrangement links TRBV10-2 to TRBJ1-1, with 8 bases fitting TRBD1. The germline V gene encodes CDR1 WSHSY and CDR2 SAAADI. CDR3 length equals 16 residues. Losses at the gene ends were 4 bases for V and 0 bases for J; bases not matched to a gene: 7. CDR3 sequence: CASSVETGVMNTEAFF. The CDR3 DNA is TGCGCCAGCAGTGTTGAGACAGGGGTCATGAACACTGAAGCTTTCTTT.

This rearrangement joins TRBV6-6 to TRBJ1-5; D unresolved. This CDR3 is built from 14 residues. Deletions cut 2 bases from V and 7 bases from J, with 12 bases between. CDR1 is MNHNY and CDR2 is SVGAGI in the germline V gene (reference sequence). The chain's CDR3 is CASSYPQVGQPQHF. The DNA of the CDR3 is TGTGCCAGCAGTTACCCCCAGGTAGGACAGCCCCAGCATTTT.

This chain connects TRBV5-4 to TRBJ2-1, with 10 positions matching TRBD2. Germline V gives CDR1 SGHNT, CDR2 YYREEE (reference sequence). The CDR3 length is 15 residues. Unmatched junction bases numbered 5, after V lost 5 bases and J lost 3 bases. CDR3 bases: TGTGCCAGCAGTCAAAGCGGGGGGGTCTACAATGAGCAGTTCTTC. This gives the protein CASSQSGGVYNEQFF.